This entry lists 18 T cell receptor beta chains sequenced from one sample in a study of T-cell reconstitution after alpha-beta-depleted transplantation in children. Unique molecular identifiers were incorporated when the TCRbeta library was constructed. TCRdb ran MiXCR on the PCR reads and lists one entry per CDR3 protein. Among about 230,000 distinct CDR3 sequences listed, approximately 9% were seen once. The sample consisted of PBMCs from the stem cell graft donor, taken from the stem cell graft. These receptors were obtained from a human donor who donated a stem cell graft to a child with acute lymphoblastic leukemia.

This chain links TRBV20-1 with TRBJ2-7; D might be TRBD2 (5 bases). V gave up 6 bases and J gave up 3 bases, with 18 bases separating them. Germline assignment: CDR1 DFQATT and CDR2 SNEGSKA (reference sequence). The CDR3 loop spans 14 amino acids. CDR3 nucleotides: TGCAGTGCCATCCCCCCAGCGGATCTCTACGAGCAGTACTTC. Its translation: CSAIPPADLYEQYF.

The sample holds many counts of this clonotype. As DNA, the CDR3 is TGTGCCAGCTCACCGATAGGGCGCTCCTACGAGCAGTACTTC. Protein product: CASSPIGRSYEQYF. The chain links TRBV18 to TRBJ2-7; D is uncertain. The CDR3 has 14 residues. CDR1 and CDR2 from the germline V gene are KGHSH and LQKENI. The ends were cut back, 3 bases at V and 0 bases at J, with 9 bases in the middle. Full variable domain (missing parts from reference TRBV18 and TRBJ2-7): NAGVMQNPRHLVRRRGQEARLRCSPMKGHSHVYWYRQLPEEGLKFMVYLQKENIIDESGMPKERFSAEFPKEGPSILRIQQVVRGDSAAYFCASSPIGRSYEQYFGPGTRLTVT.

This clonotype was recorded a few times. The V and J genes are TRBV20-1 and TRBJ1-3; TRBD1 might be the D (6 bases). The CDR3 length is 14 residues. The V gene lost 3 bases and the J gene lost 3 bases, with 12 bases spanning the gap. Germline V gene data show CDR1 as DFQATT and CDR2 as SNEGSKA (reference sequence). As DNA, the CDR3 is TGCAGTGCTAGCGCCACAGGGTTTGGAAACACCATATATTTT. Its protein is CSASATGFGNTIYF.

The table lists this clonotype with many counts. This sequence joins TRBV27 and TRBJ2-7; maybe TRBD1 (7 bases). Germline V gene data show CDR1 as MNHEY and CDR2 as SMNVEV (reference sequence). CDR3 size: 14 residues. V gave up 9 bases and J gave up 5 bases, with 20 bases separating them. Here the CDR3 reads CASGATGTLNEQYF. CDR3 bases: TGTGCCAGTGGGGCGACAGGGACTCTGAACGAGCAGTACTTC.

With regard to this clonotype: A junction boundary mismatches the germline segment, possibly from a read error. The chain links TRBV7-2 to TRBJ2-5, with 7 bases fitting TRBD1. The germline V gene has CDR1 SGHTA and CDR2 FQGNSA. This CDR3 contains 14 residues. In nucleotides, the CDR3 is TGTCCCAGCAGCTTAGAGGGGGCCCAAGAGACCCAGTACTTC. Amino acids: CPSSLEGAQETQYF.

The chain carries TRBV7-6 and TRBJ2-5; D may be TRBD2 (6 bases). The CDR3 contains 16 residues. Trimming took 0 bases from V and 2 from J, leaving 13 bases between them. CDR1 SGHVS and CDR2 FNYEAQ come from the germline V gene. CDR3: CASSLARAGRQETQYF. The CDR3 DNA follows: TGTGCCAGCAGCTTAGCGCGGGCGGGGAGGCAAGAGACCCAGTACTTC.

This clonotype was seen ten or more times. V gene TRBV4-3 combines with J gene TRBJ2-7; 7 nucleotides agree with TRBD1. The CDR3 has 18 residues. With 0 bases clipped from V and 2 bases from J, the junction kept 13 bases outside the gene matches. Germline V lookup: CDR1 LGHNA, CDR2 YSLEER. The CDR3 spells CASSQDVLARDRTYEQYF. For the CDR3, the DNA is TGCGCCAGCAGCCAAGATGTCCTAGCCCGGGACAGAACCTACGAGCAGTACTTC.

In this sample, this clonotype turned up a few times. This chain uses TRBV2 with TRBJ1-1; possibly TRBD1 for D (5 bases). This CDR3 is built from 12 residues. Germline values: CDR1 SNHLY, CDR2 FYNNEI. V shed 6 bases and J shed 11 bases, with 16 bases lying between them. CDR3 sequence (DNA): TGTGCCAGCAGCCCCGTCGGCAGGGCGGCTTTCTTT. As protein: CASSPVGRAAFF. Combining the CDR3 with reference TRBV2 and TRBJ1-1 gives the whole variable domain EPEVTQTPSHQVTQMGQEVILRCVPISNHLYFYWYRQILGQKVEFLVSFYNNEISEKSEIFDDQFSVERPDGSNFTLKIRSTKLEDSAMYFCASSPVGRAAFFGQGTRLTVV.

This clonotype was seen repeatedly, ten times or more. This chain links TRBV5-1 with TRBJ2-7, with 8 nucleotides matching TRBD1. This CDR3 is 14 amino acids long. The trim removed 4 bases at V and 2 bases at J, leaving 5 bases unmatched. Germline CDR1 reads SGHRS; CDR2 reads YFSETQ. CDR3 coding DNA: TGCGCCAGCAGCCCGGGACAGGCAACCTACGAGCAGTACTTC. Its translation: CASSPGQATYEQYF.

As to this clonotype: At one end, the junction sequence differs from germline, possibly due to a read error. The chain combines TRBV11-2 with TRBJ1-5; D may be TRBD1 (6 bases). This CDR3 has 16 amino acids. Germline values: CDR1 SGHAT, CDR2 FQNNGV. The CDR3 bases are TGTACCAGCAGCAACTCCCAGGCAGGGGATGATCAGCCCCAGCATTTT. As protein: CTSSNSQAGDDQPQHF.

The chain recombines TRBV20-1 with TRBJ1-6; D might be TRBD1 (5 bases). The V end lost 0 bases, the J end lost 5 bases, and 14 bases lay between the germline ends. Germline CDR1 and CDR2: DFQATT and SNEGSKA (reference sequence). CDR3 length: 16 residues. CDR3 DNA: TGCAGTGCTAGAGATCCCCAGACAGCCGATAATTCACCCCTCCACTTT. Translated: CSARDPQTADNSPLHF.

This clonotype was found many times. The V call is TRBV6-2 or TRBV6-3, the J call TRBJ2-1, with 15 bases aligning to TRBD2. The CDR3 is 17 residues long. The V gene end was trimmed by 1 base and the J gene end by 8 bases; junction bases not matched to a gene: 6. Per germline, CDR1 MNHEY and CDR2 SVGEGT. CDR3 residues: CASSYFWTSGGADEQFF. Written as DNA, the CDR3 is TGTGCCAGCAGTTACTTTTGGACTAGCGGGGGGGCGGATGAGCAGTTCTTC.

In this sample, this clonotype turned up a few times. The chain couples TRBV20-1 to TRBJ1-3; tentative D call: TRBD1 (5 bases). The V gene lost 4 bases and the J gene lost 4 bases, with 17 bases spanning the gap. From germline, CDR1 is DFQATT and CDR2 SNEGSKA (reference sequence). CDR3 length: 15 residues. The CDR3 DNA reads as TGCAGTGCTACAGACAGCTTCGGTCCCGGAAACACCATATATTTT. Protein: CSATDSFGPGNTIYF.

This clonotype was seen ten or more times. The V and J genes are TRBV6-5 and TRBJ1-3; 7 positions agree with TRBD1. Looked up from germline, CDR1 is MNHEY and CDR2 is SVGAGI. The CDR3 is 12 amino acids. V lost 8 bases to trimming and J lost 9 bases; unmatched junction nucleotides: 7. The CDR3 DNA follows: TGTGCCAGCTCCACAGGGGCCGGCACCATATATTTT. This sequence encodes CASSTGAGTIYF.

This clonotype was seen many times. This sequence joins TRBV5-1 and TRBJ2-1; D is unresolved. This CDR3 has 16 residues. Germline CDR1 and CDR2: SGHRS and YFSETQ. The germline V and J ends were trimmed by 0 bases and 5 bases, with 15 bases remaining between them. The CDR3, as DNA: TGCGCCAGCAGCTTGGCGGGCCTTATCTTCCACAATGAGCAGTTCTTC. Encoded protein: CASSLAGLIFHNEQFF.

This chain links TRBV15 with TRBJ2-1, with D uncertain. The CDR3 length is 16 residues. Per the germline V gene, CDR1 is LNHNV and CDR2 is YYDKDF (reference sequence). Trimming removed 0 bases from V and 3 bases from J, with 12 bases in between. CDR3 DNA sequence: TGTGCCACCAGCAGAGATCGAGTAGGAAGCTACAATGAGCAGTTCTTC. Its protein product is CATSRDRVGSYNEQFF. Combining the CDR3 with reference TRBV15 and TRBJ2-1 gives the whole variable domain DAMVIQNPRYQVTQFGKPVTLSCSQTLNHNVMYWYQQKSSQAPKLLFHYYDKDFNNEADTPDNFQSRRPNTSFCFLDIRSPGLGDTAMYLCATSRDRVGSYNEQFFGPGTRLTVL.

Only a few counts were recorded for this clonotype. As DNA, the CDR3 is TGTGCCAGCAGCCAAGACAGGGGACGTGGCAATCAGCCCCAGCATTTT. Encoded protein: CASSQDRGRGNQPQHF. This chain links TRBV4-2 with TRBJ1-5; weak D call: TRBD1 (6 bases). Germline V gene data show CDR1 as LGHNA and CDR2 as YNFKEQ. The CDR3 has 16 amino acids. Trimming pared 0 bases from V and 2 bases from J, leaving 11 bases between.

This sequence joins TRBV12-3 or TRBV12-4 and TRBJ2-5, with TRBD2 matching 10 bases. Trimming removed 6 bases from V and 5 bases from J; junction bases left unmatched: 6. There are 14 residues in the CDR3. This chain's CDR3 is CASSKRGGMETQYF. Written as DNA, the CDR3 is TGTGCCAGCAGCAAGCGGGGGGGAATGGAGACCCAGTACTTC.